These T cell receptor beta chains were read from a single sample in a study of siplizumab effects on memory and regulatory T cells. Clones were sequenced by immunoSEQ multiplex PCR, and TCRdb holds only the in-frame ones, with some missing. The table records about 85,000 clones, about 95% of them present only once. Sequencing was carried out using CD8+ T cells sorted from blood. The source of these receptors is a human donor in good health. The CDR3 runs from the conserved cysteine through the conserved F or W. Each record gives: D gene, CDR3 length, clone size, V gene, J gene, CDR3 DNA, CDR3 protein. D genes are given only for firm matches. Size is stated for part of the rows, as once, few or many counts, or as a class when the clone is expanded.

.	15	.	TRBV10-1	TRBJ2-3	TGCGCCAGCAGTGAGTCTTGGAATAGGGCAGATACGCAGTATTTT	CASSESWNRADTQYF
.	13	once	TRBV27	TRBJ2-7	TGTGCCAGCAGTTTAGGAGGGAGCGACGAGCAGTACTTC	CASSLGGSDEQYF
.	10	.	TRBV6-5	TRBJ1-5	TGTGCCAGCGGGGGGAGGCCCCAGCATTTT	CASGGRPQHF
.	14	.	TRBV5-5	TRBJ2-5	TGTGCCAGCAGCTTGGCCAACATCCAAGAGACCCAGTACTTC	CASSLANIQETQYF
TRBD1	15	.	TRBV19	TRBJ1-1	TGTGCCAGTAGTAGGGACAGGGGCGTGAACACTGAAGCTTTCTTT	CASSRDRGVNTEAFF
TRBD2	14	.	TRBV5-4	TRBJ2-7	TGTGCCAGCAGCTCCGGACTAGCGGGAGTTGAGCAGTACTTC	CASSSGLAGVEQYF
TRBD1	15	.	TRBV6-5	TRBJ2-7	TGTGCCAGCAAAACCGGGACAGGCATAACCTACGAGCAGTACTTC	CASKTGTGITYEQYF
.	14	.	TRBV4-1	TRBJ2-5	TGCGCCAGCAGCCAGGGCGCGGGATCTGAGACCCAGTACTTC	CASSQGAGSETQYF
.	15	once	TRBV28	TRBJ2-3	TGTGCCAGCACCTTATCCACAGACCTCACAGATACGCAGTATTTT	CASTLSTDLTDTQYF
.	15	few	TRBV19	TRBJ2-2	TGTGCCAGTAGTATCGGAGGGGGCTGGAACGGGGAGCTGTTTTTT	CASSIGGGWNGELFF
TRBD1	12	.	TRBV28	TRBJ2-1	TGTGCCAGCAGTTTGACAGGGACTGAGCAGTTCTTC	CASSLTGTEQFF
.	14	.	TRBV6-5	TRBJ2-2	TGTGCCAGCAGTACGGGAGAGAACACCGGGGAGCTGTTTTTT	CASSTGENTGELFF
TRBD1	15	few	TRBV6-4	TRBJ2-2	TGTGCCAGCAGCCCCGGACAGGGGGTGACCGGGGAGCTGTTTTTT	CASSPGQGVTGELFF
.	15	.	TRBV2	TRBJ2-5	TGTGCCAGCAGCCCCATTCCGGAGCGAAGGGGAGAGCAGTACTTC	CASSPIPERRGEQYF
.	16	.	TRBV7-6	TRBJ2-3	TGTGCCAGCAGCGCCCCCAGGGAGAGAAAGTCAGATACGCAGTATTTT	CASSAPRERKSDTQYF
TRBD2	14	.	TRBV10-2	TRBJ2-1	TGCGCCAGCACCGTTCTAGCGGGATATTATGAGCAGTTCTTC	CASTVLAGYYEQFF
.	17	.	TRBV28	TRBJ1-3	TGTGCCAGCAGTTGGGGTGTGGGCACAAACTCTGGAAACACCATATATTTT	CASSWGVGTNSGNTIYF
.	16	.	TRBV2	TRBJ1-6	TGTGCCAGCAGTGAACAGGGGAGCTCCTATAATTCACCCCTCCACTTT	CASSEQGSSYNSPLHF
.	15	once	TRBV2	TRBJ2-2	TGTGCCAGCAGTGACGACAGGTATGGAGACCGGGGAGCTGTTTTT	CASSDDRYGDRGAVF
TRBD2	18	.	TRBV2	TRBJ2-5	TGTGCCAGCAGTGAACGGGGACAAACGGGACTAGCGGAAGAGACCCAGTACTTC	CASSERGQTGLAEETQYF
.	15	.	TRBV7-9	TRBJ2-7	TGTGCCAGCAGCTGGGACGGAACCTACCTTTACGAGCAGTACTTC	CASSWDGTYLYEQYF
.	16	once	TRBV14	TRBJ1-3	TGTGCCAGCAGCGAAGGGGTATGGGGACATGGAAACACCATATATTTT	CASSEGVWGHGNTIYF
.	10	.	TRBV6-5	TRBJ2-7	TGTGCCAGCTACTCCTACGAGCAGTACTTC	CASYSYEQYF
TRBD1	15	.	TRBV9	TRBJ2-7	TGTGCCAGCAGCGTAGCCGGGACAGGGGTAAGCGAGCAGTACTTC	CASSVAGTGVSEQYF
.	13	.	TRBV5-6	TRBJ1-1	TGTGCCAGCAGCGCCTTTCTGCGCCCTGAAGCTTTCTTT	CASSAFLRPEAFF
TRBD1	15	.	TRBV27	TRBJ1-5	TGTGCCAGCAGTTTTACTCAGGGGGCAGGTCAGCCCCAGCATTTT	CASSFTQGAGQPQHF
TRBD2	15	few	TRBV28	TRBJ2-3	TGTGCCAGCAGTTCGCTAGCGGGAGGACGAGATACGCAGTATTTT	CASSSLAGGRDTQYF
TRBD2	13	.	TRBV2	TRBJ2-7	TGTGCCAGCAAGGGAGGGGAGGGAAGCGAGCAGTACTTC	CASKGGEGSEQYF
TRBD2	18	.	TRBV4-2	TRBJ2-1	TGTGCCAGCAGCCAACCGGGAGGTGGCGGGAGGGGACGGAATGAGCAGTTCTTC	CASSQPGGGGRGRNEQFF
.	12	.	TRBV27	TRBJ2-7	TGTGCCAGCGGGAGTTTAATTTACGAGCAGTACTTC	CASGSLIYEQYF
TRBD2	14	.	TRBV7-8	TRBJ2-7	TGTGCCAGCAGCCCTAGCGGGAGCTCCTACGAGCAGTACTTC	CASSPSGSSYEQYF
.	15	.	TRBV12-5	TRBJ2-7	TGTGCTAGTGCCCGGGGGGCTAGCGGCTCCTACGAGCAGTACTTC	CASARGASGSYEQYF
.	13	.	TRBV9	TRBJ2-7	TGTGCCAGCAGCGTCGGGACGTTGTACGAGCAGTACTTC	CASSVGTLYEQYF
.	15	.	TRBV21-1	TRBJ2-6	TGTGCCAGCAGCAAACCGCTCTCTGGGGCCAACGTCCTGACTTTC	CASSKPLSGANVLTF
.	13	.	TRBV18	TRBJ2-5	TGTGCCAGCTCACCTAAGTACCAAGAGACCCAGTACTTC	CASSPKYQETQYF
.	15	.	TRBV28	TRBJ2-7	TGTGCCAGCAAATCCAAAGATATCCCTCCCTACGAGCAGTACTTC	CASKSKDIPPYEQYF
.	15	.	TRBV21-1	TRBJ2-5	TGTGCCAGCAGCAACAAAGGGGCTCGCCAAGAGACCCAGTACTTC	CASSNKGARQETQYF
.	14	few	TRBV6-8	TRBJ1-1	TGTGCCAGCAGTTACTCCTTGATAAACACTGAAGCTTTCTTT	CASSYSLINTEAFF
.	12	.	TRBV27	TRBJ2-1	TGTGCCAGCAGTTTGTCCGGCAATGAGCAGTTCTTC	CASSLSGNEQFF
.	14	.	TRBV7-3	TRBJ2-1	TGTGCCAGCAGCTCCGGTGGGGGTCCCAATGAGCAGTTCTTC	CASSSGGGPNEQFF
TRBD2	18	.	TRBV11-2	TRBJ2-5	TGTGCCAGCAGCTCGGGTGGTTTGACTAGCGGGTTTCAAGAGACCCAGTACTTC	CASSSGGLTSGFQETQYF
.	12	once	TRBV27	TRBJ1-5	TGTGCCAGCAGTACATACGGACAGCCCCAGCATTTT	CASSTYGQPQHF
.	14	.	TRBV2	TRBJ2-7	TGTGCCAGCAGTGAATGGGGCGCATCCTACGAGCAGTACTTC	CASSEWGASYEQYF
TRBD1	15	once	TRBV27	TRBJ2-3	TGTGCCAGCAGTCGACAGGGGGGTATCACAGATACGCAGTATTTT	CASSRQGGITDTQYF
TRBD1	14	.	TRBV9	TRBJ2-7	TGTGCCAGCAGCGCCCGGGACAGCCCCTACGAGCAGTACTTC	CASSARDSPYEQYF